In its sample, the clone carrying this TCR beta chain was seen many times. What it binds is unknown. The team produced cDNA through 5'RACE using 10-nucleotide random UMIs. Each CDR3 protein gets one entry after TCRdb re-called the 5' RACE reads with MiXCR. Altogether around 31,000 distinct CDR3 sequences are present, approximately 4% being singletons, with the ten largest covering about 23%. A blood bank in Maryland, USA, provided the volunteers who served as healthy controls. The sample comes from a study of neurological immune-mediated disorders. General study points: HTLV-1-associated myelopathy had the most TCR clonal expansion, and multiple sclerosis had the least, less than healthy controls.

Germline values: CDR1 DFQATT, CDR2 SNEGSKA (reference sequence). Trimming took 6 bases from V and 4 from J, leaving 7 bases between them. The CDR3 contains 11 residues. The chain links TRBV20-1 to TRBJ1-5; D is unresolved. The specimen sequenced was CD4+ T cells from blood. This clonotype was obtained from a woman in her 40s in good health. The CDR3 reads CSAARNQPQHF. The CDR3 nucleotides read TGCAGTGCCGCAAGGAATCAGCCCCAGCATTTT.